This T cell receptor (beta chain) originates from a study of blood T cells in healthy people across ages. Sample-barcoded 5' priming and a J-beta primer mix drove a second PCR of roughly 6 to 12 cycles. TCRdb re-analysed the 5' RACE reads in MiXCR, keeping a single row per CDR3 protein. The data contain more than 700,000 distinct CDR3 sequences, 50% to 65% of them singletons. This clonotype was seen more than once but under ten times. The V end lost 2 bases, the J end lost 0 bases, and 9 bases lay between the germline ends. This CDR3 comprises 16 residues. CDR1 SGDLS and CDR2 YYNGEE come from the germline V gene.

The TCR sequence derives from a man older than 75 in good health. Material for sequencing was blood. The chain combines TRBV9 with TRBJ2-6; D may be TRBD1 (5 bases). CDR3 in DNA: TGTGCCAGCAGCGTGGAGACAGTCTCTGGGGCCAACGTCCTGACTTTC. It is translated as CASSVETVSGANVLTF.